This record looks at one T cell receptor (beta chain) sequence and its context. Its specificity is not known. PCR amplification relied on 60 Vbeta primers (plus 13 Jbeta primers). Using immunoSEQ multiplex PCR, the repertoire was profiled, and TCRdb retains in-frame clones only, with some absent. This sample contains 200,000 to 250,000 clones. Per germline, CDR1 MNHEY and CDR2 SMNVEV (reference sequence). The CDR3 totals 14 residues. The V end lost 3 bases, the J end lost 6 bases, and 15 bases lay between the germline ends. The record originates from a study of cytomegalovirus exposure and HLA in healthy donors. Study summary: As an earlier analysis found, 150 million to 200 million T cells yielded around 110 million unique TCR beta sequences.

General study results and limits: The study put some 150 TCR beta chains on its list as cytomegalovirus-associated. Later, TCR association rates were found to vary by HLA locus, highest for DRB1 and lowest for HLA-C. Common viral pathogens (according to a later analysis) appeared linked to several of the most significant clusters.

The source is a girl aged 2-10 years in good health and CMV-seropositive. Sequencing input: PBMCs. This chain links TRBV27 with TRBJ2-7, with a weak D call TRBD1 (5 bases). This CDR3 is CASSFRPHRGEQYF. DNA of the CDR3: TGTGCCAGCAGTTTCCGTCCCCATAGGGGCGAGCAGTACTTC.